This entry lists 32 T cell receptor beta chains sequenced from one sample in a study of T cell responses to AZD1222 COVID-19 vaccine. Here immunoSEQ multiplex PCR was the method, and the copy in TCRdb shows in-frame clones only, minus some. The sample yields 60,000 to 85,000 clones, 85% seen once. This specimen consisted of peripheral blood, obtained on day 0 of AZD1222 vaccination. Receptors were obtained from an adult in good health.

V and J are TRBV15 and TRBJ2-5, with D possibly called TRBD1 or TRBD2 (6 bases each). Trimming took off 0 bases at V and 6 bases at J, with 11 bases between the two ends. From germline, CDR1 is LNHNV and CDR2 YYDKDF (reference sequence). There are 14 residues in the CDR3. The CDR3 DNA sequence: TGTGCCACCAGCAGAGATAGGGGGGCTAAGACCCAGTACTTC. Encoded protein: CATSRDRGAKTQYF. The full variable domain, its missing parts supplied by reference TRBV15 and TRBJ2-5, is DAMVIQNPRYQVTQFGKPVTLSCSQTLNHNVMYWYQQKSSQAPKLLFHYYDKDFNNEADTPDNFQSRRPNTSFCFLDIRSPGLGDTAMYLCATSRDRGAKTQYFGPGTRLLVL.

The chain carries TRBV10-3 and TRBJ2-1; perhaps TRBD1 as D (5 bases). Germline CDR1 ENHRY, CDR2 SYGVKD. The CDR3 spans 15 residues. V was cut by 4 bases and J by 1 base, with 11 bases left in between. CDR3 sequence (DNA): TGTGCCATCAGTGCAGGGTTAGGGTCCTACAATGAGCAGTTCTTC. Translated: CAISAGLGSYNEQFF.

The V call is TRBV6-6, the J call TRBJ1-2, with unresolved D. Looked up from germline, CDR1 is MNHNY and CDR2 is SVGAGI (reference sequence). There are 14 residues in the CDR3. Trimming stripped 6 bases from V and 0 bases from J, with 11 bases between. The chain's CDR3 is CASRPRGPNYGYTF. CDR3 bases: TGTGCCAGCAGACCGAGAGGCCCTAACTATGGCTACACCTTC.

This clone was seen only a few times. The chain has TRBV9 and TRBJ1-2; D perhaps matches TRBD1 (6 bases). V lost 6 bases to trimming and J lost 2 bases, with 8 bases between them. The CDR3 contains 12 residues. Germline V gene lookup returns CDR1 SGDLS and CDR2 YYNGEE. The CDR3 DNA sequence: TGTGCCAGCAACAGGGTAAACTATGGCTACACCTTC. Its protein is CASNRVNYGYTF.

This clone came up a few times. The J gene is TRBJ2-1, the V gene TRBV30; no clear D gene. This CDR3 is 13 amino acids long. CDR1 is GTSNPN, CDR2 SVGIG, per germline (reference sequence). Trimming cost V 5 bases and J 5 bases, with 13 bases left between them. The CDR3 DNA is TGTGCCTGGGGCCGTCTTTTCAACAATGAGCAGTTCTTC. Translated, it gives CAWGRLFNNEQFF.

This rearrangement joins TRBV30 to TRBJ1-4, with unresolved D. Germline V lookup: CDR1 GTSNPN, CDR2 SVGIG (reference sequence). The V and J ends lost 7 bases and 8 bases respectively, with 20 bases between them. The CDR3 is 14 amino acids. CDR3 residues: CAFTQDWAGEKLFF. The CDR3 coding sequence is TGTGCCTTCACCCAGGACTGGGCGGGGGAAAAACTGTTTTTT.

The chain has TRBV19 and TRBJ2-2; no clear D. The CDR3 runs 14 residues. V lost 9 bases, J lost 2 bases, and 13 bases lay in between. Germline V gene data show CDR1 as LNHDA and CDR2 as SQIVND (reference sequence). In DNA, the CDR3 is TGTGCCAGCACCCAGACAATCAACACCGGGGAGCTGTTTTTT. Translated: CASTQTINTGELFF.

The genes are TRBV28 and TRBJ1-5; D perhaps matches TRBD1 (5 bases). This CDR3 is 14 amino acids long. The germline V gene encodes CDR1 MDHEN and CDR2 SYDVKM. Trimming cost V 7 bases and J 7 bases, with 17 bases left between them. DNA of the CDR3: TGTGCCAGCATTCTCCAGGGCGACGTCCAGCCCCAGCATTTT. Protein product: CASILQGDVQPQHF. Drawing the rest from reference TRBV28 and TRBJ1-5, the complete variable domain is DVKVTQSSRYLVKRTGEKVFLECVQDMDHENMFWYRQDPGLGLRLIYFSYDVKMKEKGDIPEGYSVSREKKERFSLILESASTNQTSMYLCASILQGDVQPQHFGDGTRLSIL.

The J gene is TRBJ1-2, the V gene TRBV3-1 (or the pseudogene TRBV3-2); 7 nucleotides align to TRBD1. After removal of 3 bases from V and 6 bases from J, the junction contained 4 bases not matched to a gene. Germline V gives CDR1 LGHDT, CDR2 YNNKEL (reference sequence). CDR3 length: 13 amino acids. The CDR3 is CASSHNRGDGYTF. Here the CDR3 DNA reads TGTGCCAGCAGCCACAACAGGGGCGATGGCTACACCTTC.

The chain combines TRBV7-9 with TRBJ2-1; no clear D gene. The germline CDR1 and CDR2 sequences are SEHNR and FQNEAQ (reference sequence). Deletions cut 5 bases from V and 2 bases from J, with 4 bases between. This CDR3 region has 12 residues. Here the CDR3 DNA reads TGTGCCAGCAGCCGGGCCTACAATGAGCAGTTCTTC. It is translated as CASSRAYNEQFF.

The chain recombines TRBV6-5 with TRBJ2-1; 8 bases are a match to TRBD2. Looked up from germline, CDR1 is MNHEY and CDR2 is SVGAGI. CDR3 size: 14 residues. The ends lost 6 bases at V and 8 bases at J; junction bases unmatched: 9. This CDR3 reads CASSRGGFGDEQFF. CDR3 nucleotide sequence: TGTGCCAGCAGCCGGGGGGGCTTTGGGGATGAGCAGTTCTTC.

This clone was found once. The V and J genes are TRBV4-1 and TRBJ1-2; maybe TRBD1 (5 bases). Trimming removed 2 bases from V and 2 bases from J, with 12 bases in between. The CDR3 spans 15 residues. Germline V gene data show CDR1 as MGHRA and CDR2 as YSYEKL. CDR3 sequence: CASSQTETENYGYTF. In DNA, the CDR3 is TGCGCCAGCAGCCAAACCGAGACAGAGAACTATGGCTACACCTTC.

The chain links TRBV19 to TRBJ1-6; D remains unclear. The CDR3 has 16 residues. In germline, CDR1 is LNHDA, CDR2 SQIVND (reference sequence). Trimming shortened V by 1 base and J by 7 bases, and 14 bases separated the two germline ends. CDR3 region: CASSIAAAGVNSPLHF. The CDR3 nucleotides read TGTGCCAGTAGTATAGCGGCGGCAGGCGTGAATTCACCCCTCCACTTT.

The chain is built from TRBV10-2 and TRBJ2-7; no clear D gene. The length of the CDR3 is 15 residues. CDR1 and CDR2 from the germline V gene are WSHSY and SAAADI. The V gene lost 3 bases and the J gene lost 1 base, with 13 bases spanning the gap. CDR3 amino acids: CASSDIENWSYEQYF. CDR3 nucleotides: TGCGCCAGCAGTGACATTGAAAATTGGTCCTACGAGCAGTACTTC.

This chain joins TRBV7-8 and TRBJ2-2; D is unresolved. CDR1 is SGHVS and CDR2 is FQNEAQ in the germline V gene. The CDR3 loop spans 14 amino acids. V lost 5 bases and J 10 bases, leaving 17 bases between the germline ends. In nucleotides, the CDR3 is TGTGCCAGCAGCCAAAAGCGTGTGGTTCTGGAGCTGTTTTTT. Protein product: CASSQKRVVLELFF.

J is TRBJ1-1 and V is TRBV19; D unclear. This CDR3 contains 15 residues. Germline values: CDR1 LNHDA, CDR2 SQIVND (reference sequence). Trimming took 6 bases from V and 1 from J, leaving 15 bases between them. The CDR3 spells CASREWLDRNTEAFF. The CDR3 DNA reads as TGTGCCAGTAGGGAATGGCTCGACCGGAACACTGAAGCTTTCTTT.

This chain connects TRBV15 to TRBJ1-4; D is perhaps TRBD1 (5 bases). Germline-derived CDR1 and CDR2 are LNHNV and YYDKDF (reference sequence). The V and J ends lost 1 base and 12 bases respectively, with 18 bases between them. The CDR3 is made up of 15 amino acids. The DNA of the CDR3 is TGTGCCACCAGCAGAGGACTGGGACTTGCACATGAACTGTTTTTT. Encoded protein: CATSRGLGLAHELFF.

CDR3 sequence: CASSQYGGNEQFF. Written as DNA, the CDR3 is TGTGCCAGCAGCCAGTACGGGGGCAATGAGCAGTTCTTC. V is TRBV3-1 (or the pseudogene TRBV3-2) and J is TRBJ2-1; D might be TRBD2 (6 bases). Trimming pared 3 bases from V and 6 bases from J, leaving 9 bases between. The CDR3 totals 13 residues. In germline, CDR1 is LGHDT, CDR2 YNNKEL (reference sequence).

V and J are TRBV7-2 and TRBJ2-6; TRBD1 might be the D (6 bases). The CDR3 consists of 16 residues. Germline V gives CDR1 SGHTA, CDR2 FQGNSA. Trimming removed 1 base at V and 4 bases at J, with 11 bases between. The CDR3 loop reads CASSLVSGAGANVLTF. CDR3 bases: TGTGCCAGCAGCTTAGTCTCAGGGGCCGGGGCCAACGTCCTGACTTTC.

The CDR3 DNA reads as TGTGCCAGCAGCTCAGAGACAGCGTACACTGAAGCTTTCTTT. Translation: CASSSETAYTEAFF. The rearrangement links TRBV13 to TRBJ1-1; D perhaps matches TRBD1 (5 bases). The CDR3 totals 14 residues. Trimming left V 4 bases short and J 3 bases short, with 12 bases between. CDR1 PRHDT and CDR2 FYEKMQ come from the germline V gene (reference sequence).

The chain employs TRBV5-1 and TRBJ2-1; 7 bases align to TRBD1. CDR3 length equals 14 residues. Trimming at V came to 3 bases and at J to 7 bases, leaving 7 bases not matched to a gene. Germline CDR1 and CDR2: SGHRS and YFSETQ. The CDR3 nucleotides read TGCGCCAGCAGCTCCACAGGGGCCGGGAATGAGCAGTTCTTC. Translating it yields CASSSTGAGNEQFF.

The rearrangement uses TRBV21-1 and TRBJ2-4. TRBV21-1 is shown as a pseudogene. The CDR3 is 17 residues long. The CDR3 reads CATILGRPMGAKNIQYF. The DNA for the CDR3 is TGTGCCACCATTTTGGGACGACCGATGGGGGCCAAAAACATTCAGTACTTC.

CDR3 coding DNA: TGTGCCAGCAGCCCCCGGGACAGGAGCTTCGAGCAGTACTTC. The encoded protein is CASSPRDRSFEQYF. The rearrangement joins TRBV11-3 to TRBJ2-7; 8 bases are a match to TRBD1. CDR1 and CDR2 from the germline V gene are SGHNT and YENEEA. This CDR3 has 14 amino acids. V was clipped by 5 bases and J by 6 bases; unmatched bases: 9.

The V call is TRBV5-4, the J call TRBJ2-1; D perhaps matches TRBD1 (5 bases). Trimming removed 4 bases at V and 7 bases at J, with 12 bases between. Germline V gene lookup returns CDR1 SGHNT and CDR2 YYREEE (reference sequence). This CDR3 spans 13 amino acids. CDR3 coding DNA: TGTGCCAGCAGCCGCGTGGGGCTGAATGAGCAGTTCTTC. It encodes CASSRVGLNEQFF.

The chain joins TRBV5-6 to TRBJ1-3, with D tentatively TRBD1 (6 bases). Germline V gene lookup returns CDR1 SGHDT and CDR2 YYEEEE. Trimming took off 4 bases at V and 0 bases at J, with 14 bases between the two ends. This CDR3 region has 16 residues. The CDR3 here is CASSGTGLSSGNTIYF. The CDR3 region has the DNA TGTGCCAGCAGCGGTACAGGGTTAAGCTCTGGAAACACCATATATTTT.

This clone was seen only once. The chain links TRBV2 to TRBJ1-1, with D unclear. With 6 bases removed from V and 1 base from J, the gap between germline ends came to 12 bases. The CDR3 extends over 14 amino acids. From germline, CDR1 is SNHLY and CDR2 FYNNEI. CDR3 coding DNA: TGTGCCAGCAGGCGCGACCTGAGGAACACTGAAGCTTTCTTT. It translates to CASRRDLRNTEAFF.

The chain links TRBV27 to TRBJ2-7; either TRBD1 or TRBD2 may fit D (5 bases each). V was cut by 2 bases and J by 2 bases, with 10 bases left in between. The CDR3 consists of 14 residues. Germline V lookup: CDR1 MNHEY, CDR2 SMNVEV (reference sequence). CDR3 loop: CASSLEGRTYEQYF. The DNA for the CDR3 is TGTGCCAGCAGTTTAGAGGGGCGCACCTACGAGCAGTACTTC.

The rearrangement joins TRBV5-1 to TRBJ1-4, with 7 nucleotides matching TRBD1. The germline CDR1 and CDR2 sequences are SGHRS and YFSETQ. V shed 4 bases and J 2 bases; nucleotides not matched to a gene: 5. This CDR3 is built from 15 residues. The CDR3: CASSIQGLTNEKLFF. The CDR3 nucleotides read TGCGCCAGCAGCATACAGGGGCTCACTAATGAAAAACTGTTTTTT.

This chain links TRBV19 with TRBJ1-2; D unresolved. Germline-derived CDR1 and CDR2 are LNHDA and SQIVND (reference sequence). The V end lost 5 bases, the J end lost 8 bases, and 15 bases lay between the germline ends. The CDR3 length is 13 residues. The CDR3 DNA is TGTGCCAGTAGTCTCCTGGACCCGGGGGGCTACACCTTC. Translation gives CASSLLDPGGYTF.

V is TRBV10-3 and J is TRBJ2-2, with D possibly being TRBD1 (6 bases). Germline CDR1 and CDR2: ENHRY and SYGVKD. Trimming cost V 4 bases and J 0 bases, with 24 bases left between them. This CDR3 comprises 20 residues. CDR3 DNA: TGTGCCATCAGTGGATTTCGGGTTGGGGGACATAATTCGAACACCGGGGAGCTGTTTTTT. Its protein is CAISGFRVGGHNSNTGELFF.

The V and J genes are TRBV7-8 and TRBJ1-4; D is unresolved. Trimming took 5 bases from V and 2 from J, leaving 18 bases between them. Looked up from germline, CDR1 is SGHVS and CDR2 is FQNEAQ. This CDR3 contains 17 residues. The CDR3 region has the DNA TGTGCCAGCAGCGCCGGCCGAGCCCCTTTCACTAATGAAAAACTGTTTTTT. Its translation: CASSAGRAPFTNEKLFF.

This chain joins TRBV10-3 and TRBJ2-2, with no clear D. Germline assignment: CDR1 ENHRY and CDR2 SYGVKD. The CDR3 is made up of 11 amino acids. V dropped 0 bases and J dropped 7 bases, with 0 bases sitting between them. The CDR3 spells CAISESGELFF. The CDR3 DNA is TGTGCCATCAGTGAGTCCGGGGAGCTGTTTTTT.